The clone carrying this T cell receptor (beta chain) was counted between two and nine times. Some clones are missing from TCRdb's copy, which holds only in-frame ones; the method was immunoSEQ multiplex PCR. This sample has 4,000 to 6,000 clones, with 45% to 60% found just once. This record comes from a study of CXCR4 blockade with PD-1 therapy in pancreatic cancer. Per germline, CDR1 KGHSH and CDR2 LQKENI. The V segment lost 8 bases and the J segment 8 bases; nucleotides outside the gene matches: 9. CDR3 size: 13 residues. This receptor was identified in a human donor with pancreatic ductal adenocarcinoma. The sample was tumor tissue. V usage is TRBV18 and J usage is TRBJ1-2; 9 bases are a match to TRBD1. In DNA, the CDR3 is TGTGCCAGCACGACTGGACAGGGGAGCGGCTACACCTTC. It is translated as CASTTGQGSGYTF.